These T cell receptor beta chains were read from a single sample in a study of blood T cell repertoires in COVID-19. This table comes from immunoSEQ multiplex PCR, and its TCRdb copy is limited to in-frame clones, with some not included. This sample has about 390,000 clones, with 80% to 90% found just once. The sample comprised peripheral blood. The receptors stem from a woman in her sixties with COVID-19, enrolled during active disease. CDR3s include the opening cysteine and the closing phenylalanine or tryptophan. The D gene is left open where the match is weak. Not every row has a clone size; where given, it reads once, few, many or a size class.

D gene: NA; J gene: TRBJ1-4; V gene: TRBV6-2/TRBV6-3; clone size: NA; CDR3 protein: CASSTTGATNEKLFF; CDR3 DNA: TGTGCCAGCAGCACTACAGGTGCAACTAATGAAAAACTGTTTTTT
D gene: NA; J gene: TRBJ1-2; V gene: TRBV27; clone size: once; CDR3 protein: CASSLGGSGYGYTF; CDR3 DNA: TGTGCCAGCAGTTTAGGGGGCTCGGGCTATGGCTACACCTTC
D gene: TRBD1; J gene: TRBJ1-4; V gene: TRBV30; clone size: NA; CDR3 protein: CAWNRGQGEKLFF; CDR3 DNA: TGTGCCTGGAACAGGGGGCAAGGTGAAAAACTGTTTTTT
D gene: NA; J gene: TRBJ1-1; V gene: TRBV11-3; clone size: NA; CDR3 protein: CASSLRGNTEAFF; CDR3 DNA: TGTGCCAGCAGCTTGAGAGGGAACACTGAAGCTTTCTTT
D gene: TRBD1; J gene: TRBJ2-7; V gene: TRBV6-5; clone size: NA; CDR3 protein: CASSTGGAGYEQYF; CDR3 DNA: TGTGCCAGCAGCACAGGGGGCGCAGGCTACGAGCAGTACTTC
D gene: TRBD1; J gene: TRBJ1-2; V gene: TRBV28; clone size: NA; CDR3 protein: CASSFRDSSFYGYTF; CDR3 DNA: TGTGCCAGCAGTTTTCGGGACAGTTCCTTCTATGGCTACACCTTC
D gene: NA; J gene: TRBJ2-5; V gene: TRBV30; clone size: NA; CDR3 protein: CAWRPGLEKAQYF; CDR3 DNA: TGTGCCTGGAGGCCAGGGCTGGAGAAGGCCCAGTACTTC
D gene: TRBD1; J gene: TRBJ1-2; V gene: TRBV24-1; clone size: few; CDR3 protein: CATSDSDRDYYGYTF; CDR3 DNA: TGTGCCACCAGTGATTCGGACAGGGACTACTATGGCTACACCTTC
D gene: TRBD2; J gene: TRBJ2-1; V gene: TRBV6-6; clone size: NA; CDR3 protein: CASGRGGLNEQFF; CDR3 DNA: TGTGCCAGCGGGCGGGGGGGCCTCAATGAGCAGTTCTTC
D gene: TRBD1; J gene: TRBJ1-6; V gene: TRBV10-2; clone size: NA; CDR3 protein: CASMGQGYNSPLHF; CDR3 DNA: TGCGCCAGCATGGGACAGGGCTATAATTCACCCCTCCACTTT
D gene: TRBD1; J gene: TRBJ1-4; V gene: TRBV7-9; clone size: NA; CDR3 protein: CASSTRTGWDEKLFF; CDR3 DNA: TGTGCCAGCAGCACCCGGACAGGGTGGGATGAAAAACTGTTTTTT
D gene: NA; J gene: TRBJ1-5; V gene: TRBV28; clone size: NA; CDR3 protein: CASSSITGSGQPQHF; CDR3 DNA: TGTGCCAGCAGCTCAATTACAGGTTCGGGTCAGCCCCAGCATTTT
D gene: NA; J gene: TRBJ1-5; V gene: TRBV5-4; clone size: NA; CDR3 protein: CASSVGGGAGQPQHF; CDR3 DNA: TGTGCCAGCAGCGTAGGTGGGGGCGCGGGTCAGCCCCAGCATTTT
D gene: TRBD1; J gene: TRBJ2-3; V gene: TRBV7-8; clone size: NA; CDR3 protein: CASSFSTGVTDTQYF; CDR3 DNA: TGTGCCAGCAGCTTTTCGACAGGGGTTACAGATACGCAGTATTTT
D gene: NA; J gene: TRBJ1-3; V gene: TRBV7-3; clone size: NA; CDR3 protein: CASSLHRSGDTIYF; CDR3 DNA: TGTGCCAGCAGCTTACACAGGTCGGGCGACACCATATATTTT
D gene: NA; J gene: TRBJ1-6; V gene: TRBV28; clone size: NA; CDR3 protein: CAVRGREDSPLHF; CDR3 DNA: TGTGCCGTGAGGGGCAGGGAGGATTCACCCCTCCACTTT
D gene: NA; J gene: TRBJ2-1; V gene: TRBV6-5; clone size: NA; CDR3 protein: CASRLDSYNEQFF; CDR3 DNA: TGTGCCAGCAGACTAGACTCCTACAATGAGCAGTTCTTC
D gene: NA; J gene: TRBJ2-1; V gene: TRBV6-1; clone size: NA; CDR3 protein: CASSDRGQVIEQFF; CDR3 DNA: TGTGCCAGCAGTGATAGGGGTCAGGTTATCGAGCAGTTCTTC
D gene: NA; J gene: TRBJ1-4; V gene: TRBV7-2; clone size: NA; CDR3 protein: CASSSTGGNEKLFF; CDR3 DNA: TGTGCCAGCAGCTCGACAGGCGGTAATGAAAAACTGTTTTTT
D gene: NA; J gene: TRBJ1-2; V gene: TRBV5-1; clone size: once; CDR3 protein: CASSLEGSDGYTF; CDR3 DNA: TGCGCCAGCAGCTTGGAGGGGTCCGATGGCTACACCTTC
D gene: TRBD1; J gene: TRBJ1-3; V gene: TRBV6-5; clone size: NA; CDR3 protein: CASSPGQGREDTIYF; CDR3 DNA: TGTGCCAGCAGTCCTGGACAGGGCAGAGAGGACACCATATATTTT
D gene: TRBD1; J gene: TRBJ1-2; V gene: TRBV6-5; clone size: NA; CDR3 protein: CASTPDRGVGYGYTF; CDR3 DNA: TGTGCCAGCACACCTGACAGGGGCGTTGGGTATGGCTACACCTTC
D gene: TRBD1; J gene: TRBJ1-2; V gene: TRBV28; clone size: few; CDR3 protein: CASSIPTGGDYGYTF; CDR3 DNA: TGTGCCAGCAGTATTCCGACAGGGGGCGACTATGGCTACACCTTC
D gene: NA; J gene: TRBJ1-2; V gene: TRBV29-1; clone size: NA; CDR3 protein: CSVESGANYGYTF; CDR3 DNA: TGCAGCGTTGAATCAGGGGCTAACTATGGCTACACCTTC
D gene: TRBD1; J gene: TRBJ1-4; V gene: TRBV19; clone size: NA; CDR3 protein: CASRRTGGTNEKLFF; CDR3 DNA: TGTGCCAGTAGGCGTACAGGGGGCACTAATGAAAAACTGTTTTTT
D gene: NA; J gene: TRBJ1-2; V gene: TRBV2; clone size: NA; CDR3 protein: CASSPAGWVYTF; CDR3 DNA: TGTGCCAGCAGCCCCGCAGGGTGGGTCTACACCTTC